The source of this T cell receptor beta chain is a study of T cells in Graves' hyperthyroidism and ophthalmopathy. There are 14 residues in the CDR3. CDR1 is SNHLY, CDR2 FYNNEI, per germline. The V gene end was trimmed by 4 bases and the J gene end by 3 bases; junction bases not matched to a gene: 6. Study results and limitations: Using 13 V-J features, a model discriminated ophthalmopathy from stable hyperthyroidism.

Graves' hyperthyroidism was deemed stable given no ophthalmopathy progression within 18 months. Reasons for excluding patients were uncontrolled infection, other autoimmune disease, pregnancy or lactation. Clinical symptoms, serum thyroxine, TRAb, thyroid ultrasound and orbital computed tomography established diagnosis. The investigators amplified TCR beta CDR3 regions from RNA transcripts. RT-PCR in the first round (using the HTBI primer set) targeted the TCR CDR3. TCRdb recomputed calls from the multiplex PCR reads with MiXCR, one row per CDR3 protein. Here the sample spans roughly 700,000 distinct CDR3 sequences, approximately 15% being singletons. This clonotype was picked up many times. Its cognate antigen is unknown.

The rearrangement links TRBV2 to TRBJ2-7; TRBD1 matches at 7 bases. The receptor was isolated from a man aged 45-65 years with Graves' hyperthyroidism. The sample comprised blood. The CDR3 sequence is CASSVGTASYEQYF. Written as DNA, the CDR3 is TGTGCCAGCAGTGTTGGGACAGCCAGCTACGAGCAGTACTTC.